What follows are 27 T cell receptor beta chains derived from one specimen sequenced in a study of response to subunit inactivated influenza vaccine. TCRdb re-called the RT-PCR reads through MiXCR, storing one row per CDR3 protein. Here the sample spans fewer than 800,000 distinct CDR3 sequences, around 16% being singletons. The sample consisted of PBMCs from blood, taken approximately 13 days after vaccination. The receptors were gathered from a man between 45 and 60 years old who received an inactivated influenza vaccine.

This sequence joins TRBV19 and TRBJ2-6, with 8 bases that match TRBD2. The V gene's germline CDR1 is LNHDA and CDR2 SQIVND (reference sequence). Germline trimming cut 7 bases from V and 2 bases from J; bases unmatched to any gene: 10. The CDR3 totals 17 residues. CDR3 amino acids: CASIGGLGLAGANVLTF. In DNA, the CDR3 is TGTGCCAGTATTGGGGGACTAGGGTTAGCTGGGGCCAACGTCCTGACTTTC.

This clonotype was seen repeatedly, ten times or more. DNA of the CDR3: TGTGCCAGCAGTGAAGCGGACCATACAGGGCTGAGCCAGCCCCAGCATTTT. Translated, it gives CASSEADHTGLSQPQHF. The chain employs TRBV6-1 and TRBJ1-5, with TRBD1 as a possible D gene (6 bases). V was pared by 0 bases and J by 7 bases, with 19 bases between. This CDR3 has 17 amino acids. CDR1 is MNHNS and CDR2 is SASEGT in the germline V gene.

This clonotype occurred once. The gene calls are TRBV24-1 and TRBJ2-3, with D uncertain. V was trimmed by 3 bases and J by 6 bases, leaving 3 bases between them. This CDR3 contains 11 residues. Germline V CDR1 and CDR2: KGHDR, SFDVKD. The CDR3: CATSDPDTQYF. The CDR3 DNA sequence: TGTGCCACCAGTGATCCCGATACGCAGTATTTT.

This clonotype came up a few times. The rearrangement links TRBV2 to TRBJ2-3, with TRBD2 identical over 9 bases. V lost 9 bases and J lost 5; bases outside the gene matches: 3. Germline CDR1 and CDR2: SNHLY and FYNNEI. The CDR3 spans 12 residues. The CDR3: CASQLAGDTQYF. The DNA of the CDR3 is TGTGCCAGTCAACTAGCGGGAGATACGCAGTATTTT.

In its sample, this clonotype was seen a few times. The chain's CDR3 is CATSRDAGVGTEAFF. CDR3 nucleotides: TGTGCCACCAGCAGAGATGCGGGGGTGGGCACTGAAGCTTTCTTT. V usage is TRBV15 and J usage is TRBJ1-1, with D perhaps matching TRBD1 (5 bases). From germline, CDR1 is LNHNV and CDR2 YYDKDF (reference sequence). Trimming removed 0 bases from V and 4 bases from J, with 12 bases in between. CDR3 size: 15 residues.

This clonotype has more than one count but fewer than ten. The chain employs TRBV11-2 and TRBJ2-3, with D possibly matching TRBD2 (6 bases). The CDR3 covers 16 residues. Germline CDR1 is SGHAT and CDR2 is FQNNGV. V lost 1 base and J lost 3, with 14 bases in between. The chain's CDR3 is CASSLVGGRATDTQYF. CDR3 bases: TGTGCCAGCAGCTTAGTGGGAGGCAGGGCGACAGATACGCAGTATTTT.

This chain connects TRBV5-1 to TRBJ2-7; TRBD1 matches at 10 bases. The CDR3 is 15 residues long. The J segment lost 2 bases and the V segment lost 4 bases, leaving 6 bases of the junction unmatched. Germline CDR1 and CDR2: SGHRS and YFSETQ. CDR3 nucleotide sequence: TGCGCCAGCAGCCCCGAGACAGGGGGCCCCTACGAGCAGTACTTC. Protein sequence: CASSPETGGPYEQYF.

This clonotype came up a few times. This chain uses TRBV5-1 with TRBJ2-1; 9 bases match TRBD2. J lost 3 bases, V lost 4 bases, and 8 bases had no gene match. Germline assignment: CDR1 SGHRS and CDR2 YFSETQ. The CDR3 runs 16 residues. CDR3 sequence: CASSLSTSGGYNEQFF. The DNA for the CDR3 is TGCGCCAGCAGCCTCTCGACTAGCGGAGGCTACAATGAGCAGTTCTTC.

V usage is TRBV28 and J usage is TRBJ2-1; the D gene is possibly TRBD2 (7 bases). V gave up 1 base and J gave up 7 bases, with 17 bases separating them. Germline loops: CDR1 MDHEN, CDR2 SYDVKM. There are 16 residues in the CDR3. The CDR3, as DNA: TGTGCCAGCAGTTTATTGAGTAGGGGGGGATGGAATGAGCAGTTCTTC. Its translation is CASSLLSRGGWNEQFF.

The genes are TRBV20-1 and TRBJ1-1, with no clear D. CDR3 length: 13 amino acids. Germline assignment: CDR1 DFQATT and CDR2 SNEGSKA (reference sequence). The V and J ends lost 3 bases and 4 bases respectively, with 12 bases between them. CDR3 sequence: CSASEGFATEAFF. The CDR3 DNA reads TGCAGTGCTAGTGAGGGATTTGCCACTGAAGCTTTCTTT.

This clonotype occurred a few times. The chain uses TRBV7-6 and TRBJ2-3; 14 nucleotides line up with TRBD2. CDR3 size: 17 residues. CDR1 SGHVS and CDR2 FNYEAQ come from the germline V gene. Losses at the gene ends were 4 bases for V and 5 bases for J; bases not matched to a gene: 8. CDR3 residues: CASSSRGTSGRVDTQYF. The CDR3 nucleotides read TGTGCCAGCAGCTCCAGGGGGACTAGCGGGAGAGTAGATACGCAGTATTTT.

At least ten counts were recorded for this clonotype. This CDR3 reads CASSYSRVFGSVYEQFF. CDR3 nucleotide sequence: TGTGCCAGCAGTTACTCGAGGGTTTTTGGGAGTGTTTATGAGCAGTTCTTC. The chain is built from TRBV6-2 or TRBV6-3 and TRBJ2-1; a possible D gene is TRBD2 (5 bases). CDR3 length: 17 residues. From germline, CDR1 is MNHEY and CDR2 SVGEGT. Trimming left V 0 bases short and J 8 bases short, with 20 bases between.

This clonotype was seen more than once but under ten times. V usage is TRBV7-8 and J usage is TRBJ2-1; TRBD1 aligns across 7 bases. The CDR3 spans 14 residues. Germline-derived CDR1 and CDR2 are SGHVS and FQNEAQ. V was clipped by 2 bases and J by 6 bases; unmatched bases: 4. The CDR3 DNA is TGTGCCAGCAGCTTAAAGGGACAGATCAATGAGCAGTTCTTC. Translated, it gives CASSLKGQINEQFF.

There are a few counts of this clonotype. V and J are TRBV6-1 and TRBJ1-6; 8 positions match TRBD1. CDR1 and CDR2 from the germline V gene are MNHNS and SASEGT. V gave up 6 bases and J gave up 7 bases; unmatched junction bases: 5. The CDR3 sequence is 14 residues long. CDR3: CASRQGAQNSPLHF. The CDR3 DNA follows: TGTGCCAGCAGGCAGGGGGCCCAAAATTCACCCCTCCACTTT.

This clonotype showed up just a few times. The CDR3 DNA sequence: TGTGCCAGCAGTTTAGGGCGGGAGCTCTACAATGAGCAGTTCTTC. Translating it yields CASSLGRELYNEQFF. V usage is TRBV28 and J usage is TRBJ2-1, with 7 bases that match TRBD2. J was trimmed by 3 bases and V by 2 bases; bases with no gene match: 4. Germline CDR1 is MDHEN and CDR2 is SYDVKM. The CDR3 is 15 residues long. Supplemented by reference TRBV28 and TRBJ2-1, the full variable domain reads DVKVTQSSRYLVKRTGEKVFLECVQDMDHENMFWYRQDPGLGLRLIYFSYDVKMKEKGDIPEGYSVSREKKERFSLILESASTNQTSMYLCASSLGRELYNEQFFGPGTRLTVL.

The chain is built from TRBV7-9 and TRBJ2-3; a weak D match, TRBD1 (6 bases). The length of the CDR3 is 16 residues. V was cut by 2 bases and J by 1 base, with 13 bases left in between. Germline assignment: CDR1 SEHNR and CDR2 FQNEAQ (reference sequence). The CDR3, as DNA: TGTGCCAGCAGCTTACCGGGGAACAGGGGCACAGATACGCAGTATTTT. Amino acids: CASSLPGNRGTDTQYF.

In its sample, this clonotype was seen many times. The rearrangement links TRBV15 to TRBJ1-3, with D hard to call. CDR1 is LNHNV, CDR2 YYDKDF, per germline (reference sequence). Deletions cut 6 bases from V and 0 bases from J, with 9 bases between. This CDR3 region has 14 residues. This CDR3 reads CATSAQRSGNTIYF. The CDR3 nucleotides are TGTGCCACCAGTGCACAGCGCTCTGGAAACACCATATATTTT. Full variable domain (outside the CDR3, taken from reference TRBV15 and TRBJ1-3): DAMVIQNPRYQVTQFGKPVTLSCSQTLNHNVMYWYQQKSSQAPKLLFHYYDKDFNNEADTPDNFQSRRPNTSFCFLDIRSPGLGDTAMYLCATSAQRSGNTIYFGEGSWLTVV.

This chain links TRBV15 with TRBJ1-2; D not resolved. Trimming took 3 bases from V and 1 from J, leaving 3 bases between them. CDR3 length equals 12 residues. Germline V gives CDR1 LNHNV, CDR2 YYDKDF (reference sequence). The CDR3 spells CATSSYNYGYTF. CDR3 nucleotide sequence: TGTGCCACCAGCAGTTATAACTATGGCTACACCTTC.

About this clonotype: A much larger clone differs by one base, so this may be a read error. This chain links TRBV12-3 or TRBV12-4 with TRBJ2-7; 7 nucleotides line up with TRBD1. The CDR3 covers 15 residues. Losses at the gene ends were 3 bases for V and 2 bases for J; bases not matched to a gene: 7. The CDR3 sequence: CASSFQGTVTYEQYF. The CDR3 DNA sequence: TGTGCCAGCAGTTTCCAAGGGACAGTCACCTACGAGCAGTACTTC.

This clonotype showed up many times. This sequence joins TRBV27 and TRBJ2-1, with D perhaps matching TRBD1 or TRBD2 (6 bases each). Trimming removed 7 bases from V and 7 bases from J, with 11 bases in between. The CDR3 runs to 12 residues. Germline V gene sequence: CDR1 MNHEY, CDR2 SMNVEV (reference sequence). CDR3: CASTGAGNEQFF. CDR3 DNA sequence: TGTGCCAGCACAGGGGCGGGGAATGAGCAGTTCTTC.

This clonotype has only a few counts. The chain is built from TRBV5-6 and TRBJ1-1, with 10 bases identical to TRBD1. The CDR3 has 16 amino acids. Germline CDR1 and CDR2: SGHDT and YYEEEE. J was trimmed by 0 bases and V by 2 bases; bases with no gene match: 4. The CDR3 DNA follows: TGTGCCAGCAGCTTCCTGACAGGGGGCTTGAACACTGAAGCTTTCTTT. Translated, it gives CASSFLTGGLNTEAFF.

This clonotype appeared a few times. The genes are TRBV7-3 and TRBJ2-1; D gene unclear. The germline CDR1 and CDR2 sequences are SGHTA and FQGTGA. Trimming pared 5 bases from V and 0 bases from J, leaving 11 bases between. The CDR3 consists of 15 residues. The DNA for the CDR3 is TGTGCCAGCAGCCCTACAGTAAACTCCTACAATGAGCAGTTCTTC. Protein sequence: CASSPTVNSYNEQFF.

There are many counts of this clonotype. The rearrangement uses TRBV7-9 and TRBJ2-1; TRBD1 might be the D (6 bases). V lost 1 base to trimming and J lost 15 bases, with 13 bases between them. Germline V CDR1 and CDR2: SEHNR, FQNEAQ (reference sequence). CDR3 size: 12 residues. In DNA, the CDR3 is TGTGCCAGCAGCTTAGGGGGACAACGTAGGTTCTTC. Amino acid sequence: CASSLGGQRRFF. The entire variable domain, with the rest obtained from reference TRBV7-9 and TRBJ2-1, is as follows: DTGVSQNPRHKITKRGQNVTFRCDPISEHNRLYWYRQTLGQGPEFLTYFQNEAQLEKSRLLSDRFSAERPKGSFSTLEIQRTEQGDSAMYLCASSLGGQRRFFGPGTRLTVL.

The J gene is TRBJ2-7, the V gene TRBV20-1, with TRBD1 matching 9 bases. This CDR3 has 13 amino acids. Germline V gene data show CDR1 as DFQATT and CDR2 as SNEGSKA (reference sequence). V shed 3 bases and J 7 bases; nucleotides not matched to a gene: 7. CDR3 loop: CSARGTGNREQYF. In DNA, the CDR3 is TGCAGTGCTAGGGGGACAGGGAATCGGGAGCAGTACTTC.

The sample holds one count of this clonotype. This sequence joins TRBV5-1 and TRBJ2-7, with D uncertain. Germline loops: CDR1 SGHRS, CDR2 YFSETQ. The CDR3 spans 16 residues. Trimming shortened V by 0 bases and J by 0 bases, and 13 bases separated the two germline ends. CDR3 bases: TGCGCCAGCAGCTTGGCTCTCGGCGGTTACTCCTACGAGCAGTACTTC. It codes for CASSLALGGYSYEQYF.

The sample holds a few counts of this clonotype. The DNA of the CDR3 is TGTGCCAGCAGCTTAGATGGGGGGATTGGTGGCTACACCTTC. Translating it yields CASSLDGGIGGYTF. The rearrangement links TRBV7-2 to TRBJ1-2, with D maybe TRBD1 (5 bases). Trimming removed 1 base at V and 7 bases at J, with 13 bases between. The CDR3 consists of 14 residues. Germline V CDR1 and CDR2: SGHTA, FQGNSA.

This sequence joins TRBV7-2 and TRBJ2-7; 7 bases agree with TRBD2. The V segment lost 0 bases and the J segment 9 bases; nucleotides outside the gene matches: 11. Germline V gene lookup returns CDR1 SGHTA and CDR2 FQGNSA. The CDR3 loop spans 15 amino acids. CDR3 residues: CASSLAVGRTRAQYF. Here the CDR3 DNA reads TGTGCCAGCAGCTTAGCGGTCGGGAGGACGAGGGCGCAGTACTTC.